This T cell receptor (beta chain) emerged from a study of blood T cell repertoires in COVID-19. Study overall: The United States, Italy and Spain provided the acute and convalescent COVID-19 samples. From T cells, B-cell-depleted T cells, or PBMCs came the material, which was cDNA or gDNA.

Libraries were prepared by immunoSEQ multiplex PCR; TCRdb keeps only in-frame clonotypes and omits some of them. In the table there are roughly 200,000 clones, approximately 78% of which are singletons. V lost 6 bases and J lost 7, with 12 bases in between. The germline V gene has CDR1 MNHEY and CDR2 SVGEGT. This CDR3 has 12 residues. The rearrangement links TRBV6-2 or TRBV6-3 to TRBJ1-2; D may be TRBD1 (5 bases). Sequencing used peripheral blood. The TCR originated in a woman older than 75 with active or convalescent COVID-19. As DNA, the CDR3 is TGTGCCAGCAGCCAAGGCGGGGGTGGCTACACCTTC. Its protein is CASSQGGGGYTF.